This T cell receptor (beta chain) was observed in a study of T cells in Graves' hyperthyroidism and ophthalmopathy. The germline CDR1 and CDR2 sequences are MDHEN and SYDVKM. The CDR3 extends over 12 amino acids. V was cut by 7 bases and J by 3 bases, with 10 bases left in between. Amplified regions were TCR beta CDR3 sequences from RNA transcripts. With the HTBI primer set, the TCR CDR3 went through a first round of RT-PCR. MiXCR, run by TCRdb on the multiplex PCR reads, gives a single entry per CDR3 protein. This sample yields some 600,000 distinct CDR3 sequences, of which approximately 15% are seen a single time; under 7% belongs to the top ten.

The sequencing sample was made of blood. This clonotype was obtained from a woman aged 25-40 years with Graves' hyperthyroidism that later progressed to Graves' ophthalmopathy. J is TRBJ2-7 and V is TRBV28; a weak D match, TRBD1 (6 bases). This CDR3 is CASKGHHYEQYF. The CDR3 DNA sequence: TGTGCCAGCAAGGGACACCACTACGAGCAGTACTTC.